The 15 T cell receptor beta chains in this list originate from one sample, sequenced in a study of control samples from healthy donors and cancer patients. Sequenced by immunoSEQ multiplex PCR; TCRdb stores in-frame clones only, minus some. Among roughly 170,000 clones listed, around 93% were seen once. The sequenced material came from blood. These receptors were collected from a woman aged 55-70 years in good health.

This clone was found once. The rearrangement links TRBV7-3 to TRBJ2-2; D might be TRBD1 (8 bases). V lost 5 bases and J 8 bases, leaving 21 bases between the germline ends. The CDR3 is 16 amino acids. The germline V gene encodes CDR1 SGHTA and CDR2 FQGTGA. CDR3 DNA sequence: TGTGCCAGCAGCCCGGTCCCTACAGGGGGGGTTGGGGAGCTGTTTTTT. Translating gives CASSPVPTGGVGELFF.

The chain links TRBV9 to TRBJ1-5; D is unresolved. The CDR3 is 14 residues long. V dropped 0 bases and J dropped 3 bases, with 7 bases sitting between them. Per germline, CDR1 SGDLS and CDR2 YYNGEE. Here the CDR3 reads CASSVAGNNQPQHF. CDR3 nucleotide sequence: TGTGCCAGCAGCGTAGCCGGGAACAATCAGCCCCAGCATTTT.

CDR3 sequence (DNA): TGCGCCAGCAGACGATCGGTTCAGGGGAGATTAGCGGGGGCTCAAGAGACCCAGTACTTC. Protein sequence: CASRRSVQGRLAGAQETQYF. The chain recombines TRBV5-1 with TRBJ2-5; 9 nucleotides line up with TRBD2. This CDR3 is built from 20 residues. V was clipped by 5 bases and J by 2 bases; unmatched bases: 22. CDR1 is SGHRS, CDR2 YFSETQ, per germline.

The V and J genes are TRBV6-5 and TRBJ1-4, with a weak D call TRBD1 (6 bases). CDR3 length: 14 residues. Trimming shortened V by 6 bases and J by 5 bases, and 13 bases separated the two germline ends. Germline V gene sequence: CDR1 MNHEY, CDR2 SVGAGI. The CDR3 region is CASRPSQGNEKLFF. DNA of the CDR3: TGTGCCAGCAGACCGTCTCAGGGGAATGAAAAACTGTTTTTT.

The V and J genes are TRBV19 and TRBJ1-6; the D gene is possibly TRBD1 (6 bases). Germline loops: CDR1 LNHDA, CDR2 SQIVND (reference sequence). The CDR3 runs to 14 residues. The ends were cut back, 1 base at V and 10 bases at J, with 11 bases in the middle. CDR3 protein: CASSIAGGGSPLHF. CDR3 coding DNA: TGTGCCAGTAGTATAGCGGGGGGCGGATCACCCCTCCACTTT.

The chain links TRBV3-1 (or the pseudogene TRBV3-2) to TRBJ1-2, with a tentative D call TRBD1 (5 bases). The V end lost 9 bases, the J end lost 2 bases, and 13 bases lay between the germline ends. The CDR3 length is 13 residues. Germline-derived CDR1 and CDR2 are LGHDT and YNNKEL (reference sequence). CDR3 region: CARSSEGNYGYTF. CDR3 DNA sequence: TGTGCCAGGTCCTCGGAGGGGAACTATGGCTACACCTTC.

This clone was observed once. The chain has TRBV5-4 and TRBJ1-3; D possibly corresponds to TRBD1 (6 bases). This CDR3 is 14 amino acids long. Germline CDR1 reads SGHNT; CDR2 reads YYREEE (reference sequence). Trimming took off 2 bases at V and 2 bases at J, with 8 bases between the two ends. This chain's CDR3 is CASSLQGTGNTIYF. DNA for the CDR3: TGTGCCAGCAGCTTACAGGGTACTGGAAACACCATATATTTT.

The chain carries TRBV6-5 and TRBJ1-5; 11 bases agree with TRBD1. This CDR3 contains 14 residues. The trim removed 6 bases at V and 5 bases at J, leaving 3 bases unmatched. CDR1 MNHEY and CDR2 SVGAGI come from the germline V gene. The chain's CDR3 is CASRRTGGYQPQHF. CDR3 DNA sequence: TGTGCCAGCAGGCGGACAGGGGGCTATCAGCCCCAGCATTTT.

The rearrangement links TRBV4-2 to TRBJ1-4, with 10 bases lining up with TRBD1. This CDR3 is 15 amino acids long. V was pared by 4 bases and J by 8 bases, with 7 bases of the junction left unmatched. The germline V gene has CDR1 LGHNA and CDR2 YNFKEQ. The DNA of the CDR3 is TGTGCCAGCAGCCCCAGGACAGGGGGGGACGAAAAACTGTTTTTT. Translated, it gives CASSPRTGGDEKLFF.

CDR3 sequence (DNA): TGTGCCAGCAGCCCGAGGGGGGCGGGTCTCGGGCAGTACTTC. Its translation: CASSPRGAGLGQYF. V usage is TRBV7-2 and J usage is TRBJ2-7, with D possibly being TRBD1 or TRBD2 (6 bases each). V was clipped by 5 bases and J by 9 bases, with 20 bases between them. The CDR3 contains 14 residues. Germline V lookup: CDR1 SGHTA, CDR2 FQGNSA. The full variable domain, with the rest looked up from reference TRBV7-2 and TRBJ2-7, is GAGVSQSPSNKVTEKGKDVELRCDPISGHTALYWYRQSLGQGLEFLIYFQGNSAPDKSGLPSDRFSAERTGGSVSTLTIQRTQQEDSAVYLCASSPRGAGLGQYFGPGTRLTVT.

The CDR3 DNA is TGTGCCAGCAGCTTAGACAGGGTCGGTTATGGCTACACCTTC. Translation: CASSLDRVGYGYTF. J is TRBJ1-2 and V is TRBV28; the match to TRBD1 covers 7 bases. V lost 6 bases and J lost 5; bases outside the gene matches: 9. This CDR3 contains 14 residues. CDR1 is MDHEN, CDR2 SYDVKM, per germline.

The chain has TRBV4-2 and TRBJ1-6; TRBD1 might be the D (5 bases). Germline-derived CDR1 and CDR2 are LGHNA and YNFKEQ. V lost 4 bases and J lost 6, with 10 bases in between. The length of the CDR3 is 14 residues. CDR3 nucleotide sequence: TGTGCCAGCAGCCTCGACAGATTTAATTCACCCCTCCACTTT. Translated: CASSLDRFNSPLHF.

The chain has TRBV18 and TRBJ1-2, with D perhaps matching TRBD1 (5 bases). The germline gives CDR1 KGHSH, CDR2 LQKENI. This CDR3 has 13 amino acids. V lost 0 bases and J lost 6, with 8 bases in between. CDR3 loop: CASSPPGRDGYTF. The CDR3 nucleotides are TGTGCCAGCTCACCACCCGGCAGGGATGGCTACACCTTC.

The rearrangement joins TRBV18 to TRBJ1-6; a possible D gene is TRBD1 (6 bases). CDR3 size: 15 residues. The germline V gene has CDR1 KGHSH and CDR2 LQKENI. Trimming removed 4 bases at V and 7 bases at J, with 14 bases between. The CDR3 DNA follows: TGTGCCAGCTCACTAGGGGCCACAGGGAATTCACCCCTCCACTTT. Residues: CASSLGATGNSPLHF.

This chain uses TRBV9 with TRBJ2-1; D is possibly TRBD2 (6 bases). Germline V gene sequence: CDR1 SGDLS, CDR2 YYNGEE. There are 16 residues in the CDR3. With 2 bases removed from V and 3 bases from J, the gap between germline ends came to 15 bases. For the CDR3, the DNA is TGTGCCAGCAGCGTTTCTCCTAGCGCTCTCTACAATGAGCAGTTCTTC. Protein product: CASSVSPSALYNEQFF.